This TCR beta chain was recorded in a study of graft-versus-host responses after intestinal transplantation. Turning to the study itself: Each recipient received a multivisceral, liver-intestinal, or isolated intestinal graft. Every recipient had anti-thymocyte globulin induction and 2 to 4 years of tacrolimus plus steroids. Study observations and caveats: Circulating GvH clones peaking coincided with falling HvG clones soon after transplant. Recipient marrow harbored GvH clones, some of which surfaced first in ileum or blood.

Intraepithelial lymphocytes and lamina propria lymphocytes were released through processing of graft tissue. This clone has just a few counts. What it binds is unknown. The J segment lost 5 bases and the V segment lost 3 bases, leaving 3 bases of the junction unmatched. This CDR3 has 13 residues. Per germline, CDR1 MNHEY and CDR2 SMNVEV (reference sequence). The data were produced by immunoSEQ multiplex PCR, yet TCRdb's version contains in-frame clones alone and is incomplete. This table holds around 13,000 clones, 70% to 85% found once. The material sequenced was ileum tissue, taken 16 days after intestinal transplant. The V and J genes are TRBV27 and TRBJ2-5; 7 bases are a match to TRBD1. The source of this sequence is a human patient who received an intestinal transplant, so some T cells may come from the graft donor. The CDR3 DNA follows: TGTGCCAGCAGTTTCGTCAGGGGGGAGACCCAGTACTTC. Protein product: CASSFVRGETQYF.